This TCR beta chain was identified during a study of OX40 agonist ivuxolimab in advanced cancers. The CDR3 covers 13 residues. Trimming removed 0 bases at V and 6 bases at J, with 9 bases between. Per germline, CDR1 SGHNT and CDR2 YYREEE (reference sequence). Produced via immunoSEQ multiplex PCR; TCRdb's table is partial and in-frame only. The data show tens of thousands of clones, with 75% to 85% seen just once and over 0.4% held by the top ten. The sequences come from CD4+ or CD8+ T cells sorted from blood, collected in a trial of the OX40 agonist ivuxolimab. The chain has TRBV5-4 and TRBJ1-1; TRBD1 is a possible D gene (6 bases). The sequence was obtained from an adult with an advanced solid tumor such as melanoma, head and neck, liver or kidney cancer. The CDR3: CASSLGGASEAFF. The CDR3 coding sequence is TGTGCCAGCAGCTTGGGGGGGGCCTCTGAAGCTTTCTTT.